Below are 22 T cell receptor beta chains sequenced from a single sample in a study of T cell responses to AZD1222 COVID-19 vaccine. Repertoires were generated with immunoSEQ multiplex PCR, while TCRdb's copy carries only in-frame clones and drops some. The data show about 120,000 clones, around 83% seen once. The sample consisted of peripheral blood, taken 28 days after the second AZD1222 dose. The receptors were gathered from an adult who received the AZD1222 COVID-19 vaccine.

J is TRBJ1-1 and V is TRBV6-1; perhaps TRBD1 as D (6 bases). The CDR3 is 15 amino acids. Germline V lookup: CDR1 MNHNS, CDR2 SASEGT. Trimming pared 2 bases from V and 0 bases from J, leaving 10 bases between. CDR3 amino acids: CASSERGTVNTEAFF. In nucleotides, the CDR3 is TGTGCCAGCAGTGAAAGGGGGACCGTGAACACTGAAGCTTTCTTT.

This chain links TRBV5-1 with TRBJ2-5; the D is unclear. V lost 4 bases and J 0 bases, leaving 13 bases between the germline ends. The CDR3 spans 15 residues. Germline V gives CDR1 SGHRS, CDR2 YFSETQ. DNA for the CDR3: TGCGCCAGCAGCCCGACGGGCGACAACCAAGAGACCCAGTACTTC. This translates into CASSPTGDNQETQYF.

The chain carries TRBV6-5 and TRBJ2-7; the D is unclear. Germline V gives CDR1 MNHEY, CDR2 SVGAGI. The ends were cut back, 0 bases at V and 2 bases at J, with 11 bases in the middle. The CDR3 length is 15 residues. CDR3: CASSYSGWGTYEQYF. The CDR3 nucleotides read TGTGCCAGCAGTTACTCAGGGTGGGGAACCTACGAGCAGTACTTC.

The rearrangement joins TRBV6-5 to TRBJ2-6; TRBD1 matches at 7 bases. V was pared by 10 bases and J by 0 bases, with 6 bases of the junction left unmatched. The CDR3 extends over 15 amino acids. Germline V gene lookup returns CDR1 MNHEY and CDR2 SVGAGI. The CDR3 DNA follows: TGTGCCACCAGGGGGACCTTCTCTGGGGCCAACGTCCTGACTTTC. Translation: CATRGTFSGANVLTF.

The V call is TRBV25-1, the J call TRBJ2-7; possible D gene TRBD2, 5 bases. Germline V gene lookup returns CDR1 MGHDK and CDR2 SYGVNS. V lost 4 bases and J lost 3, with 7 bases in between. The CDR3 contains 12 residues. The CDR3 DNA sequence: TGTGCCAGCAGTGGCGGGCTCTACGAGCAGTACTTC. This gives the protein CASSGGLYEQYF.

V usage is TRBV29-1 and J usage is TRBJ1-2; D gene ambiguous. This CDR3 is 11 amino acids long. CDR1 and CDR2 from the germline V gene are SQVTM and ANQGSEA. V lost 3 bases to trimming and J lost 4 bases, with 6 bases between them. The CDR3 here is CSVEVGYGYTF. The CDR3 DNA reads TGCAGCGTTGAGGTCGGCTATGGCTACACCTTC.

Worth noting for this clone: Within the sample, other DNA sequences also encode this same CDR3. This chain uses TRBV11-2 with TRBJ1-3; D is ambiguous. V lost 6 bases and J 0 bases, leaving 6 bases between the germline ends. Germline V gene sequence: CDR1 SGHAT, CDR2 FQNNGV. The CDR3 is 13 amino acids. Here the CDR3 DNA reads TGTGCCAGCAGTGTTAACTCTGGAAACACCATATATTTT. Its translation: CASSVNSGNTIYF. Using reference TRBV11-2 and TRBJ1-3 for the parts outside the CDR3, the full variable domain is EAGVAQSPRYKIIEKRQSVAFWCNPISGHATLYWYQQILGQGPKLLIQFQNNGVVDDSQLPKDRFSAERLKGVDSTLKIQPAKLEDSAVYLCASSVNSGNTIYFGEGSWLTVV.

The chain has TRBV24-1 and TRBJ2-3; D might be TRBD1 or TRBD2, each matching 5 bases. Germline assignment: CDR1 KGHDR and CDR2 SFDVKD. Trimming stripped 6 bases from V and 4 bases from J, with 13 bases between. This CDR3 contains 14 residues. CDR3 nucleotide sequence: TGTGCCACCAGTCCCGGTGGGGGTCCAGATACGCAGTATTTT. Translating it yields CATSPGGGPDTQYF.

The chain uses TRBV30 and TRBJ1-6; D not resolved. CDR1 and CDR2 from the germline V gene are GTSNPN and SVGIG (reference sequence). The CDR3 extends over 15 amino acids. The germline V and J ends were trimmed by 4 bases and 9 bases, with 19 bases remaining between them. The CDR3 region has the DNA TGTGCCTGGACTTGGGTGGCAGCCCTCAGTTCACCCCTCCACTTT. It specifies CAWTWVAALSSPLHF. Full variable domain (rest looked up from reference TRBV30 and TRBJ1-6): SQTIHQWPATLVQPVGSPLSLECTVEGTSNPNLYWYRQAAGRGLQLLFYSVGIGQISSEVPQNLSASRPQDRQFILSSKKLLLSDSGFYLCAWTWVAALSSPLHFGNGTRLTVT.

This chain connects TRBV9 to TRBJ2-2; D not resolved. V gave up 6 bases and J gave up 1 base, with 7 bases separating them. In germline, CDR1 is SGDLS, CDR2 YYNGEE. The CDR3 contains 13 residues. The CDR3 coding sequence is TGTGCCAGCATGAAAGGGAACACCGGGGAGCTGTTTTTT. Amino acid sequence: CASMKGNTGELFF.

The chain joins TRBV28 to TRBJ2-3, with a tentative D call TRBD2 (6 bases). Trimming cost V 3 bases and J 4 bases, with 11 bases left between them. This CDR3 contains 14 residues. Germline loops: CDR1 MDHEN, CDR2 SYDVKM. For the CDR3, the DNA is TGTGCCAGCAGTTTGGGAGGTCGGGCAGATACGCAGTATTTT. It codes for CASSLGGRADTQYF.

The rearrangement links TRBV5-1 to TRBJ2-1; D possibly matches TRBD1 or TRBD2 (5 bases each). Trimming pared 4 bases from V and 6 bases from J, leaving 17 bases between. The CDR3 spans 15 residues. The germline V gene encodes CDR1 SGHRS and CDR2 YFSETQ. CDR3 bases: TGCGCCAGCAGCCACGGAGTGGGACCCCCCAATGAGCAGTTCTTC. Its translation: CASSHGVGPPNEQFF.

This clone was observed a few times. The rearrangement joins TRBV19 to TRBJ1-3; no clear D gene. Germline CDR1 LNHDA, CDR2 SQIVND (reference sequence). Trimming left V 6 bases short and J 2 bases short, with 11 bases between. The length of the CDR3 is 14 residues. CDR3 sequence reads: CASRIIATGNTIYF. CDR3 coding DNA: TGTGCCAGTAGGATTATAGCCACTGGAAACACCATATATTTT. The whole variable domain, filled in from reference TRBV19 and TRBJ1-3, reads DGGITQSPKYLFRKEGQNVTLSCEQNLNHDAMYWYRQDPGQGLRLIYYSQIVNDFQKGDIAEGYSVSREKKESFPLTVTSAQKNPTAFYLCASRIIATGNTIYFGEGSWLTVV.

J is TRBJ2-5 and V is TRBV18, with unresolved D. There are 14 residues in the CDR3. The germline gives CDR1 KGHSH, CDR2 LQKENI. The germline V and J ends were trimmed by 3 bases and 5 bases, with 13 bases remaining between them. The CDR3 sequence is CASSPNNGQETQYF. In DNA, the CDR3 is TGTGCCAGCTCACCCAACAACGGCCAGGAGACCCAGTACTTC.

J is TRBJ2-7 and V is TRBV5-4; TRBD1 might be the D (6 bases). The germline CDR1 and CDR2 sequences are SGHNT and YYREEE (reference sequence). V gave up 2 bases and J gave up 6 bases, with 12 bases separating them. The CDR3 runs 13 residues. CDR3 DNA: TGTGCCAGCAGCTTAGGGCAGGGGTTCGAGCAGTACTTC. Protein sequence: CASSLGQGFEQYF.

The J gene is TRBJ2-3, the V gene TRBV9; tentative D call: TRBD1 (6 bases). CDR1 and CDR2 (germline): SGDLS, YYNGEE. The CDR3 has 15 residues. Trimming removed 4 bases at V and 0 bases at J, with 12 bases between. CDR3 coding DNA: TGTGCCAGCAGCCTACAGGGACCAAGCACAGATACGCAGTATTTT. This encodes CASSLQGPSTDTQYF.

The gene calls are TRBV28 and TRBJ1-4, with D maybe TRBD1 (5 bases). The CDR3 runs to 16 residues. Trimming removed 4 bases at V and 8 bases at J, with 20 bases between. Germline-derived CDR1 and CDR2 are MDHEN and SYDVKM. The CDR3 here is CASSSPWTGEGEKLFF. CDR3 coding DNA: TGTGCCAGCAGTTCCCCCTGGACGGGGGAGGGAGAAAAACTGTTTTTT.

This rearrangement joins TRBV28 to TRBJ1-5; 7 nucleotides align to TRBD1. The germline V gene encodes CDR1 MDHEN and CDR2 SYDVKM. The CDR3 loop spans 17 amino acids. The junction had 22 bases not matched to a gene; V was cut back by 7 bases and J by 10 bases. CDR3 bases: TGTGCCAGCAACTCCCCTGTGACAGGGTCCAAGGATGGACCCCAGCATTTT. Translation: CASNSPVTGSKDGPQHF.

This chain joins TRBV6-5 and TRBJ1-1, with TRBD1 as a possible D gene (6 bases). CDR1 and CDR2 from the germline V gene are MNHEY and SVGAGI. The CDR3 length is 12 residues. V lost 5 bases to trimming and J lost 6 bases, with 10 bases between them. The CDR3 here is CASSQGPPEAFF. In DNA form, the CDR3 reads TGTGCCAGCAGTCAGGGGCCCCCTGAAGCTTTCTTT.

The chain employs TRBV21-1 and TRBJ2-2. TRBV21-1 is marked as a pseudogene. The CDR3 has 15 residues. Written as DNA, the CDR3 is TGTGCCAGCAGCAATCTTCCCGAATCCACCGGGGAGCTGTTTTTT. It is translated as CASSNLPESTGELFF.

This clone was picked up one time. The rearrangement uses TRBV6-1 and TRBJ2-7, with D tentatively TRBD1 (6 bases). Germline CDR1 MNHNS, CDR2 SASEGT. V lost 1 base, J lost 4 bases, and 17 bases lay in between. The CDR3 contains 16 residues. CDR3 sequence reads: CASSEVGRGPYYEQYF. In DNA form, the CDR3 reads TGTGCCAGCAGTGAAGTGGGCAGGGGTCCCTATTACGAGCAGTACTTC.

The rearrangement joins TRBV21-1 to TRBJ2-2. TRBV21-1 is classified as a pseudogene. The CDR3 totals 14 residues. The CDR3 here is CASSISWVDGELFF. Written as DNA, the CDR3 is TGTGCCAGCAGCATCTCCTGGGTGGACGGGGAGCTGTTTTTT.